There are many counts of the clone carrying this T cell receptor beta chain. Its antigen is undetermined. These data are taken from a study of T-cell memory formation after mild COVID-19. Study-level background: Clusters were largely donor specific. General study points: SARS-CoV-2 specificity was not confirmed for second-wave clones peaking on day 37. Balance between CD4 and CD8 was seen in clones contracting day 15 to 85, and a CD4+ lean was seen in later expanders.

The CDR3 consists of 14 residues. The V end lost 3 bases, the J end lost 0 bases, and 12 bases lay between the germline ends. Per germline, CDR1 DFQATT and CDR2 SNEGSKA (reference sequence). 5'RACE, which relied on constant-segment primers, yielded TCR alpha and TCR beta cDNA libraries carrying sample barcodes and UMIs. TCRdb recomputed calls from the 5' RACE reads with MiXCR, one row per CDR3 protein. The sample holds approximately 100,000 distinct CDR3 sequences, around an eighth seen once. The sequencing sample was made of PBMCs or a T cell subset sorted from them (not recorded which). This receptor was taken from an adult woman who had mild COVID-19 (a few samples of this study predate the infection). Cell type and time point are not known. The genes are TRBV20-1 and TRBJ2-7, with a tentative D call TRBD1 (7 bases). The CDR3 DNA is TGCAGTGCTAGGGAGGGGACAGTCTCCTACGAGCAGTACTTC. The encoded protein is CSAREGTVSYEQYF.